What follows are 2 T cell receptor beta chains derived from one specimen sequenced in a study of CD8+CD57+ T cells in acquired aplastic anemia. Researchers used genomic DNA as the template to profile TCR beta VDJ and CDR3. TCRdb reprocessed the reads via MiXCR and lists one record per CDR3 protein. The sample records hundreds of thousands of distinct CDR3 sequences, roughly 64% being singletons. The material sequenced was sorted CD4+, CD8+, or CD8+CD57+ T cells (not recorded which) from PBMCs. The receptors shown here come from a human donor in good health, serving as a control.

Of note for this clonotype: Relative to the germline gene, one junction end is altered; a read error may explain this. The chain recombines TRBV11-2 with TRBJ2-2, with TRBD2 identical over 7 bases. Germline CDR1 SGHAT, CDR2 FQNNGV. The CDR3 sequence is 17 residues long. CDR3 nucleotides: TGTGCCAGCAGCTTACCCTCGGGGGGTACGAACGCCGGGGAGCTGTTTTTT. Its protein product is CASSLPSGGTNAGELFF.

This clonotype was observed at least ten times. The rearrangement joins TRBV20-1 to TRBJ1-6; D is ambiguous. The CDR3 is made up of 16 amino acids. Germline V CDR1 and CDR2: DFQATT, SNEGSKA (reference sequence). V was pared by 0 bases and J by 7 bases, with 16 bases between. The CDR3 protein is CSARDHRLLGNSPLHF. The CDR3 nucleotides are TGCAGTGCTAGAGATCATAGGTTACTGGGGAATTCACCCCTCCACTTT.